The rows below give T cell receptor beta chains drawn from one sample of a study of cytomegalovirus exposure and HLA in healthy donors. Clones were sequenced by immunoSEQ multiplex PCR, and TCRdb holds only the in-frame ones, with some missing. This sample has about 130,000 clones; 80% occur once, and the top ten carry over 2.5%. The sample comprised PBMCs. The receptors were sampled from a male donor in good health and CMV-seronegative. The CDR3 runs from the conserved cysteine through the conserved F or W. A D gene is named only where the DNA matches it firmly. Size tells how often a clone was seen (once, few, many) or the class of an expanded clone, and some rows leave it out.

NA	NA	TRBJ1-4	TRBV5-1	CASSQDRATNEKLFF	TGCGCCAGCAGCCAAGACAGAGCAACTAATGAAAAACTGTTTTTT
NA	NA	TRBJ1-2	TRBV6-5	CASSYSSGFGYTF	TGTGCCAGCAGTTACTCGTCGGGGTTCGGCTACACCTTC
NA	TRBD1	TRBJ2-1	TRBV27	CASSSLGQGINEQFF	TGTGCCAGCAGTTCCCTCGGACAGGGGATCAATGAGCAGTTCTTC
NA	TRBD2	TRBJ2-5	TRBV7-9	CASSTGGLAGGGETQYF	TGTGCCAGCAGCACTGGAGGACTAGCGGGGGGTGGAGAGACCCAGTACTTC
NA	TRBD2	TRBJ2-1	TRBV6-5	CASKLTSVNEQFF	TGTGCCAGCAAGCTGACTAGCGTAAATGAGCAGTTCTTC
NA	TRBD1	TRBJ1-2	TRBV9	CASSATDRGDYGYTF	TGTGCCAGCAGCGCCACGGACAGGGGGGACTATGGCTACACCTTC
few	NA	TRBJ1-2	TRBV2	CASSEWGGAGDGYTF	TGTGCCAGCAGTGAATGGGGGGGCGCGGGCGATGGCTACACCTTC
NA	TRBD1	TRBJ2-7	TRBV9	CASSEGGQGAYEQYF	TGTGCCAGCAGCGAGGGTGGACAGGGGGCCTACGAGCAGTACTTC
NA	NA	TRBJ1-2	TRBV7-6	CASSPPYTF	TGTGCCAGCAGCCCTCCCTACACCTTC
once	TRBD1	TRBJ2-7	TRBV6-5	CASSYWDSSYEQYF	TGTGCCAGCAGTTACTGGGACAGCTCCTACGAGCAGTACTTC
NA	NA	TRBJ2-2	TRBV7-8	CASSLRSSNTGELFF	TGTGCCAGCAGCTTGCGGAGTTCGAACACCGGGGAGCTGTTTTTT
once	TRBD1	TRBJ1-5	TRBV19	CASREQGQGARQPQHF	TGTGCCAGTAGGGAGCAAGGACAGGGGGCAAGACAGCCCCAGCATTTT
NA	TRBD1	TRBJ2-1	TRBV7-9	CASSGSTGVEQFF	TGTGCCAGCAGCGGAAGCACAGGGGTTGAGCAGTTCTTC
NA	NA	TRBJ1-2	TRBV30	CAWTPSGSYGYTF	TGTGCCTGGACCCCCTCGGGGAGCTATGGCTACACCTTC
NA	TRBD1	TRBJ1-5	TRBV19	CASSWTGGNQPQHF	TGTGCCAGTAGTTGGACAGGGGGCAATCAGCCCCAGCATTTT
NA	NA	TRBJ2-2	TRBV27	CASSLTGLNTGELFF	TGTGCCAGCAGTTTAACAGGACTAAACACCGGGGAGCTGTTTTTT
NA	NA	TRBJ1-2	TRBV7-2	CASSLLKTAGYTF	TGTGCCAGCAGCTTACTTAAGACAGCTGGCTACACCTTC
NA	NA	TRBJ1-2	TRBV5-6	CASSFRRRTYDYTF	TGTGCCAGCAGCTTTCGGCGGAGAACGTATGACTACACCTTC
NA	TRBD2	TRBJ2-7	TRBV5-6	CASSLYGALLAGGDYEQYF	TGTGCCAGCAGCTTGTACGGGGCCCTACTAGCGGGAGGGGATTACGAGCAGTACTTC
NA	TRBD1	TRBJ2-2	TRBV19	CASSPQGAGELFF	TGTGCCAGTAGTCCCCAGGGGGCCGGGGAGCTGTTTTTT
NA	NA	TRBJ1-5	TRBV2	CASSAPPGSNQPQHF	TGTGCCAGCAGTGCCCCCCCAGGGAGCAATCAGCCCCAGCATTTT
NA	TRBD2	TRBJ2-1	TRBV15	CATSRDIQRGDNEQFF	TGTGCCACCAGCAGAGATATCCAGCGGGGGGACAATGAGCAGTTCTTC
NA	NA	TRBJ1-2	TRBV6-5	CASSYLVGANYGYTF	TGTGCCAGCAGTTACTTGGTAGGGGCTAACTATGGCTACACCTTC
NA	TRBD1	TRBJ1-6	TRBV7-2	CASSTQGQYNSPLHF	TGTGCCAGCAGCACACAGGGACAGTATAATTCACCCCTCCACTTT
NA	NA	TRBJ2-3	TRBV19	CATQGALTDTQYF	TGTGCCACTCAGGGCGCCCTTACAGATACGCAGTATTTT
NA	NA	TRBJ2-5	TRBV7-7	CASSLGGYPQETQYF	TGTGCCAGCAGCTTAGGGGGCTATCCCCAAGAGACCCAGTACTTC
once	NA	TRBJ2-1	TRBV5-1	CASSGGTPTYNEQFF	TGCGCCAGCAGCGGAGGGACTCCGACCTACAATGAGCAGTTCTTC
NA	TRBD1	TRBJ1-2	TRBV7-8	CASSSPGGNYGYTF	TGTGCCAGCAGCTCGCCAGGGGGAAACTATGGCTACACCTTC
NA	NA	TRBJ2-1	TRBV7-2	CATEPGAVYNEQFF	TGTGCCACCGAGCCAGGGGCCGTTTACAATGAGCAGTTCTTC
NA	TRBD1	TRBJ1-2	TRBV6-5	CASREQGIYGYTF	TGTGCCAGCAGGGAACAGGGGATCTATGGCTACACCTTC
NA	TRBD2	TRBJ2-4	TRBV9	CASSAGGIQYF	TGTGCCAGCAGCGCGGGGGGCATTCAGTACTTC
NA	NA	TRBJ2-3	TRBV7-9	CASSLSGLSTDTQYF	TGTGCCAGCAGCTTGAGCGGGTTAAGCACAGATACGCAGTATTTT
NA	NA	TRBJ1-5	TRBV4-1	CASSQERSSNQPQHF	TGCGCCAGCAGCCAAGAACGCAGTAGCAATCAGCCCCAGCATTTT
NA	NA	TRBJ1-2	TRBV19	CASTVAWGANYGYTF	TGTGCCAGTACTGTTGCCTGGGGGGCTAACTATGGCTACACCTTC
NA	NA	TRBJ1-4	TRBV6-1	CASRAASNEKLFF	TGTGCCAGCAGGGCAGCGAGTAATGAAAAACTGTTTTTT
NA	NA	TRBJ2-7	TRBV5-1	CASSLDRGPLPQYF	TGCGCCAGCAGCTTGGATCGCGGCCCCCTGCCGCAGTACTTC
NA	TRBD2	TRBJ2-7	TRBV6-5	CASSYSGSGSYEQYF	TGTGCCAGCAGTTACTCAGGTAGCGGGAGCTACGAGCAGTACTTC
NA	TRBD2	TRBJ2-7	TRBV4-1	CASAPGLAGGGSYEQYF	TGCGCCAGCGCACCGGGACTAGCGGGAGGCGGGTCCTACGAGCAGTACTTC
NA	TRBD2	TRBJ2-1	TRBV18	CASSPVAGVGGQFF	TGTGCCAGCTCACCAGTAGCGGGAGTGGGTGGGCAGTTCTTC
NA	NA	TRBJ2-7	TRBV5-6	CASSLEGRVSWSEQYF	TGTGCCAGCAGCCTGGAAGGGAGAGTGTCCTGGAGCGAGCAGTACTTC
NA	NA	TRBJ2-2	TRBV5-1	CASSLDPRGTGELFF	TGCGCCAGCAGCTTGGACCCTAGGGGGACCGGGGAGCTGTTTTTT
NA	NA	TRBJ1-4	TRBV19	CASSPKGDRGKLFF	TGTGCCAGTAGTCCAAAGGGGGACCGCGGAAAACTGTTTTTT
NA	NA	TRBJ1-2	TRBV29-1	CSVGSPIQTNYGYTF	TGCAGCGTTGGGTCCCCTATACAGACTAACTATGGCTACACCTTC
NA	NA	TRBJ2-1	TRBV29-1	CSVEPSSYNEQFF	TGCAGCGTTGAACCGAGCTCCTACAATGAGCAGTTCTTC
NA	TRBD1	TRBJ1-2	TRBV5-6	CASSFLVPGQGSGYTF	TGTGCCAGCAGCTTCTTAGTTCCGGGACAGGGAAGTGGCTACACCTTC
NA	NA	TRBJ2-5	TRBV11-1	CASSWRRGSQETQYF	TGTGCCAGCAGCTGGAGACGGGGGTCCCAAGAGACCCAGTACTTC
NA	NA	TRBJ1-5	TRBV6-5	CASSPTAGNQPQHF	TGTGCCAGCAGTCCAACGGCAGGAAATCAGCCCCAGCATTTT
NA	NA	TRBJ1-2	TRBV5-4	CASSLGQDNYGYTF	TGTGCCAGCAGCTTGGGGCAGGATAACTATGGCTACACCTTC
NA	TRBD1	TRBJ2-7	TRBV10-3	CAISDPGTGSYEQYF	TGTGCCATCAGTGACCCCGGGACAGGGTCCTACGAGCAGTACTTC
NA	NA	TRBJ1-1	TRBV7-9	CSSSSSQSQFGTEAFF	TGTTCCAGCAGCTCCTCCCAATCCCAATTCGGGACTGAAGCTTTCTTT
few	NA	TRBJ1-5	TRBV6-1	CASSEVGQNNQPQHF	TGTGCCAGCAGTGAAGTCGGACAGAACAATCAGCCCCAGCATTTT
once	NA	TRBJ2-1	TRBV11-2	CASSFIRFDTFFNEQFF	TGTGCCAGCAGTTTTATTAGATTTGACACCTTTTTCAATGAGCAGTTCTTC
NA	TRBD1	TRBJ2-1	TRBV7-6	CASSSLTGSSYNEQFF	TGTGCCAGCAGCTCCCTGACAGGGAGCTCCTACAATGAGCAGTTCTTC
NA	NA	TRBJ2-5	TRBV15	CAVLVRDQETQYF	TGTGCCGTCCTGGTCAGGGACCAAGAGACCCAGTACTTC
NA	TRBD1	TRBJ2-1	TRBV19	CASSPTGITYNEQFF	TGTGCCAGTAGTCCGACAGGGATTACCTACAATGAGCAGTTCTTC
NA	TRBD1	TRBJ2-7	TRBV5-1	CASSLIGTGVNYEQYF	TGCGCCAGCAGCTTGATTGGGACAGGGGTAAACTACGAGCAGTACTTC